One sample yielded the 10 T cell receptor beta chains listed below, sequenced in a study of OX40 agonist ivuxolimab in advanced cancers. The table came from immunoSEQ multiplex PCR; TCRdb's copy has only in-frame clones and leaves some out. The data show some 70,000 clones, with approximately 89% seen just once and approximately 2.2% held by the top ten. Material: CD4+ or CD8+ T cells sorted from blood, obtained in a trial of the OX40 agonist ivuxolimab. These receptors were collected from an adult with an advanced solid tumor such as melanoma, head and neck, liver or kidney cancer.

Only one count was recorded for this clone. The chain recombines TRBV28 with TRBJ1-2, with D maybe TRBD1 (6 bases). Germline V CDR1 and CDR2: MDHEN, SYDVKM. Trimming removed 6 bases from V and 4 bases from J, with 18 bases in between. The CDR3 loop spans 15 amino acids. The CDR3 bases are TGTGCCAGCAGGCCTAGCCTAACAGGGATCTATGGCTACACCTTC. The encoded protein is CASRPSLTGIYGYTF.

CDR3 in DNA: TGTGCCAGTAGTCCAGGGGGGGAGACCCAGTACTTC. Translation: CASSPGGETQYF. The chain recombines TRBV19 with TRBJ2-5, with TRBD1 as a possible D gene (7 bases). The germline V gene has CDR1 LNHDA and CDR2 SQIVND (reference sequence). Trimming took off 5 bases at V and 5 bases at J, with 9 bases between the two ends. The CDR3 loop spans 12 amino acids.

The rearrangement links TRBV6-6 to TRBJ2-2; D may be TRBD2 (5 bases). Germline V gene data show CDR1 as MNHNY and CDR2 as SVGAGI (reference sequence). The CDR3 contains 14 residues. V was cut by 8 bases and J by 1 base, with 11 bases left in between. The DNA of the CDR3 is TGTGCCAGCCCTTCTCGGGAGAACACCGGGGAGCTGTTTTTT. Protein product: CASPSRENTGELFF.

V and J are TRBV6-1 and TRBJ1-2; 7 bases fit TRBD1. V lost 7 bases, J lost 4 bases, and 3 bases stayed unmatched. The CDR3 runs 12 residues. Germline V lookup: CDR1 MNHNS, CDR2 SASEGT. CDR3 sequence: CASMRGLYGYTF. CDR3 nucleotides: TGTGCCAGCATGAGGGGGCTCTATGGCTACACCTTC.

CDR3 DNA sequence: TGTGCCAGCTCACCACCGGGGGAGTACGGCTACACCTTC. Translating gives CASSPPGEYGYTF. This rearrangement joins TRBV18 to TRBJ1-2; D perhaps matches TRBD1 (5 bases). Germline-derived CDR1 and CDR2 are KGHSH and LQKENI. Between the trimmed V and J ends, which lost 0 bases and 8 bases, there was a span of 10 bases. This CDR3 spans 13 amino acids.

The rearrangement links TRBV5-1 to TRBJ2-1; TRBD2 matches at 9 bases. V gave up 2 bases and J gave up 6 bases; unmatched junction bases: 15. The CDR3 spans 18 residues. CDR1 is SGHRS, CDR2 YFSETQ, per germline. The CDR3 coding sequence is TGCGCCAGCAGCTTAGGGCGGGAGGGCCAGTTGGGACTCAATGAGCAGTTCTTC. Protein: CASSLGREGQLGLNEQFF.

This rearrangement joins TRBV28 to TRBJ1-2; no firm D call. The length of the CDR3 is 13 residues. Germline V gene lookup returns CDR1 MDHEN and CDR2 SYDVKM. V dropped 4 bases and J dropped 8 bases, with 14 bases sitting between them. CDR3: CASSSLVGEGYTF. CDR3 nucleotide sequence: TGTGCCAGCAGTTCTCTAGTCGGGGAAGGCTACACCTTC.

The J gene is TRBJ2-3, the V gene TRBV5-4; D is ambiguous. Germline lookup yields CDR1 SGHNT and CDR2 YYREEE (reference sequence). The CDR3 is made up of 15 amino acids. Trimming took 0 bases from V and 0 from J, leaving 8 bases between them. CDR3 sequence reads: CASSLGAPSTDTQYF. CDR3 in DNA: TGTGCCAGCAGCTTGGGAGCGCCTAGCACAGATACGCAGTATTTT.

The chain recombines TRBV12-1 with TRBJ2-1; the table gives TRBD1 as D, unverified against the DNA. TRBV12-1 is designated a pseudogene. CDR3 length: 14 residues. The CDR3, as DNA: TGTGCCAGCAGCTTGTCAGGGCCCTACAATGAGCAGTTCTTC. Translated, it gives CASSLSGPYNEQFF.

This rearrangement joins TRBV7-2 to TRBJ2-7; D unresolved. The V end lost 0 bases, the J end lost 3 bases, and 6 bases lay between the germline ends. Germline V CDR1 and CDR2: SGHTA, FQGNSA. The CDR3 covers 13 residues. This CDR3 is CASSLAMGYEQYF. In DNA form, the CDR3 reads TGTGCCAGCAGCTTAGCGATGGGCTACGAGCAGTACTTC.